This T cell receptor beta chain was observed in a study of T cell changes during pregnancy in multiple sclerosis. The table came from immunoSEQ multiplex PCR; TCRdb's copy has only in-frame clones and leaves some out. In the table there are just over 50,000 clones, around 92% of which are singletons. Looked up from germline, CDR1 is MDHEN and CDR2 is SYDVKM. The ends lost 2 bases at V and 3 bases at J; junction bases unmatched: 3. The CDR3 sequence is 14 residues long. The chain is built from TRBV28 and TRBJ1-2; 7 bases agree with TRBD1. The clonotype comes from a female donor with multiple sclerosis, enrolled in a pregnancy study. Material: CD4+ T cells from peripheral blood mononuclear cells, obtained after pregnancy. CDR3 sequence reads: CASSLPQGDYGYTF. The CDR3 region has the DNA TGTGCCAGCAGTTTACCCCAGGGGGACTATGGCTACACCTTC.